One sample yielded the 7 T cell receptor beta chains listed below, sequenced in a study of blood T cell repertoires in COVID-19. The data were produced by immunoSEQ multiplex PCR, yet TCRdb's version contains in-frame clones alone and is incomplete. The sample comprises just over 250,000 clones, around 84% of which are singletons, and 4.1% rests with the top ten. Sequencing was done on a sample of PBMCs or T cells enriched from blood (not recorded which). The source of these receptors is a man aged 25 to 40 with acute COVID-19.

This chain joins TRBV19 and TRBJ1-3, with 9 bases matching TRBD1. The CDR3 runs 14 residues. In germline, CDR1 is LNHDA, CDR2 SQIVND (reference sequence). V trimming: 9 bases; J trimming: 2 bases; junction bases outside the gene matches: 5. CDR3 in DNA: TGTGCCAGCCGGGGACAGGGACCTGGAAACACCATATATTTT. It translates to CASRGQGPGNTIYF.

This chain joins TRBV5-6 and TRBJ2-3; TRBD1 matches at 9 bases. With 3 bases clipped from V and 6 bases from J, the junction kept 8 bases outside the gene matches. Per germline, CDR1 SGHDT and CDR2 YYEEEE. CDR3 length: 15 residues. In DNA, the CDR3 is TGTGCCAGCAGCTCGGGACAGGGACATCAGGATACGCAGTATTTT. Protein sequence: CASSSGQGHQDTQYF.

The chain recombines TRBV5-1 with TRBJ2-7, with 13 bases matching TRBD2. In germline, CDR1 is SGHRS, CDR2 YFSETQ. The CDR3 consists of 16 residues. In nucleotides, the CDR3 is TGTGCCAGCAGCCCGGGACTAGCGGGATTCACCTACGAGCAGTACGTC. Translated, it gives CASSPGLAGFTYEQYV.

This clone came up once. The chain employs TRBV2 and TRBJ1-4, with D perhaps matching TRBD1 (5 bases). The CDR3 totals 14 residues. Germline-derived CDR1 and CDR2 are SNHLY and FYNNEI. Trimming shortened V by 6 bases and J by 2 bases, and 10 bases separated the two germline ends. The CDR3 here is CASSGGRTNEKLFF. The CDR3 DNA is TGTGCCAGCAGCGGGGGACGGACTAATGAAAAACTGTTTTTT.

The V and J genes are TRBV27 and TRBJ2-1; the D gene is possibly TRBD2 (6 bases). Germline values: CDR1 MNHEY, CDR2 SMNVEV (reference sequence). The CDR3 contains 16 residues. V was clipped by 8 bases and J by 0 bases, with 17 bases between them. CDR3 in DNA: TGTGCCAGCGGCATGACTAGTAGGAGCTCCTACAATGAGCAGTTCTTC. Protein product: CASGMTSRSSYNEQFF.

The J gene is TRBJ1-2, the V gene TRBV7-8, with 7 bases lining up with TRBD1. With 3 bases clipped from V and 13 bases from J, the junction kept 8 bases outside the gene matches. Germline CDR1 and CDR2: SGHVS and FQNEAQ. The CDR3 is made up of 12 amino acids. Here the CDR3 reads CASSFYDRELTF. In DNA, the CDR3 is TGTGCCAGCAGCTTTTATGACAGGGAACTCACCTTC.

The V call is TRBV5-1, the J call TRBJ1-1; the D gene is possibly TRBD1 (6 bases). The V and J ends lost 5 bases and 3 bases respectively, with 11 bases between them. This CDR3 is built from 13 residues. Germline lookup yields CDR1 SGHRS and CDR2 YFSETQ. The CDR3 DNA reads as TGCGCCAGCAGATTGCGACAGGACACTGAAGCTTTCTTT. Its protein is CASRLRQDTEAFF. The full variable domain, completed using reference TRBV5-1 and TRBJ1-1, is KAGVTQTPRYLIKTRGQQVTLSCSPISGHRSVSWYQQTPGQGLQFLFEYFSETQRNKGNFPGRFSGRQFSNSRSEMNVSTLELGDSALYLCASRLRQDTEAFFGQGTRLTVV.